This TCR beta chain was recorded in a study of post-analysis software for immune sequencing data. Across the study: Multiple sclerosis in the patients followed relapsing-remitting, secondary progressive and progressive-relapsing courses.

This clonotype was observed a handful of times. Antigen specificity is unknown. J was trimmed by 1 base and V by 7 bases; bases with no gene match: 6. The CDR3 consists of 15 residues. Unique molecular identifiers were built into the TCR beta cDNA libraries. TCRdb reanalysed the PCR reads using MiXCR and keeps one entry per CDR3 protein. The data contain hundreds of thousands of distinct CDR3 sequences, 44% of them seen just once; the ten biggest clones take up about 1.5%. Study results and limitations: Among multiple sclerosis patients, normalized Chao1 diversity was significantly below that of controls. Samples sharing a preparation batch grouped tightly together when assessed by F measure. Compared with controls, patients had more of about 5 TRBV segments, including TRBV5-6, TRBV5-1 and TRBV20-1.

The chain joins TRBV12-3 or TRBV12-4 to TRBJ2-1; 8 nucleotides align to TRBD2. Sequenced material: blood. The TCR comes from a girl between 10 and 17 years old with multiple sclerosis. CDR3 region: CASNAGLGSYNEQFF. CDR3 sequence (DNA): TGTGCCAGCAACGCGGGACTAGGGTCCTACAATGAGCAGTTCTTC.